The 18 T cell receptor beta chains below were found in one sample sequenced in a study of cytomegalovirus exposure and HLA in healthy donors. PCR amplification relied on 60 Vbeta primers (plus 13 Jbeta primers). This table comes from immunoSEQ multiplex PCR, and its TCRdb copy is limited to in-frame clones, with some not included. Seen here are approximately 50,000 clones, roughly three fifths observed once, and the top ten hold around 11%. The specimen sequenced was PBMCs. Receptors were obtained from a human donor in good health.

J is TRBJ2-6 and V is TRBV4-1; weak D call: TRBD1 (6 bases). CDR3 size: 19 residues. Trimming cost V 0 bases and J 0 bases, with 15 bases left between them. Germline V gene lookup returns CDR1 MGHRA and CDR2 YSYEKL. In DNA form, the CDR3 reads TGCGCCAGCAGCCAAGACTCCGGGACATTTGGCTCTGGGGCCAACGTCCTGACTTTC. Its translation is CASSQDSGTFGSGANVLTF.

The chain carries TRBV27 and TRBJ2-1; weak D call: TRBD2 (6 bases). The CDR3 is 15 amino acids. V was trimmed by 2 bases and J by 0 bases, leaving 8 bases between them. Germline assignment: CDR1 MNHEY and CDR2 SMNVEV (reference sequence). The CDR3 DNA follows: TGTGCCAGCAGTTTAGGGGGGAGCTCCTACAATGAGCAGTTCTTC. Its protein product is CASSLGGSSYNEQFF.

The genes are TRBV5-8 and TRBJ2-1; D uncertain. Germline CDR1 reads SGHTS; CDR2 reads YDEGEE. V was shortened by 0 bases and J by 4 bases, with 11 bases between the two germline ends. The CDR3 loop spans 15 amino acids. CDR3 DNA: TGTGCCAGCAGCTTGGGGAAAACGACTTACAATGAGCAGTTCTTC. This gives the protein CASSLGKTTYNEQFF.

This clone was found once. The chain has TRBV19 and TRBJ1-1; D is ambiguous. From germline, CDR1 is LNHDA and CDR2 SQIVND (reference sequence). The CDR3 is made up of 14 amino acids. V gave up 6 bases and J gave up 1 base, with 12 bases separating them. In nucleotides, the CDR3 is TGTGCCAGTAGGATTAGAGGCAAGAACACTGAAGCTTTCTTT. Its protein is CASRIRGKNTEAFF.

This chain joins TRBV19 and TRBJ1-2; 10 bases agree with TRBD1. The CDR3 runs to 14 residues. Germline-derived CDR1 and CDR2 are LNHDA and SQIVND (reference sequence). V shed 6 bases, J shed 3 bases, and the junction held 4 bases outside the gene matches. CDR3 DNA: TGTGCCAGTAGGGGGACAGGGGTGTACTATGGCTACACCTTC. The encoded protein is CASRGTGVYYGYTF.

The J gene is TRBJ2-3, the V gene TRBV6-5; D unresolved. The CDR3 has 15 residues. Germline lookup yields CDR1 MNHEY and CDR2 SVGAGI. V shed 0 bases and J shed 0 bases, with 7 bases lying between them. The CDR3 spells CASSYSARSTDTQYF. CDR3 sequence (DNA): TGTGCCAGCAGTTACTCGGCCCGAAGCACAGATACGCAGTATTTT.

The genes are TRBV11-3 and TRBJ2-3; 9 nucleotides match TRBD2. The germline gives CDR1 SGHNT, CDR2 YENEEA. The CDR3 extends over 15 amino acids. V lost 1 base to trimming and J lost 2 bases; unmatched junction nucleotides: 1. The CDR3 DNA is TGTGCCAGCAGCTTAGGCGGGGGGGCCACAGATACGCAGTATTTT. It specifies CASSLGGGATDTQYF.

The V call is TRBV10-3, the J call TRBJ1-2; 11 nucleotides agree with TRBD1. The germline V gene has CDR1 ENHRY and CDR2 SYGVKD. This CDR3 has 16 amino acids. With V trimmed by 6 bases and J by 4 bases, 10 bases remained unmatched. This CDR3 reads CAIRGTGGLNVYGYTF. CDR3 nucleotide sequence: TGTGCCATCAGAGGGACAGGGGGACTCAATGTCTATGGCTACACCTTC.

This clone has just a few counts. The V gene is TRBV4-3, the J gene TRBJ2-7, with D tentatively TRBD2 (7 bases). CDR1 and CDR2 (germline): LGHNA, YSLEER. The ends were cut back, 0 bases at V and 2 bases at J, with 17 bases in the middle. The CDR3 totals 17 residues. CDR3 DNA sequence: TGCGCCAGCAGCCAAGATGCGGCCGGGGGGCTCGCCTACGAGCAGTACTTC. Encoded protein: CASSQDAAGGLAYEQYF.

J is TRBJ1-1 and V is TRBV5-1, with D possibly being TRBD1 (5 bases). Trimming left V 7 bases short and J 9 bases short, with 25 bases between. CDR3 length equals 15 residues. The germline CDR1 and CDR2 sequences are SGHRS and YFSETQ. The CDR3 spells CASLDPGILGGKAFF. The CDR3 DNA reads TGCGCCAGCTTGGATCCAGGGATTTTGGGAGGAAAAGCTTTCTTT.

This clone turned up a few times. The junction does not match germline at one end; this may be a read error. The chain combines TRBV7-7 with TRBJ2-2; 7 bases agree with TRBD1. Germline V CDR1 and CDR2: SSHAT, FNYEAQ (reference sequence). This CDR3 has 16 residues. This chain's CDR3 is CASSLTTGRRTGELFF. CDR3 sequence (DNA): TGTGCTAGCAGCTTAACGACAGGGCGGCGGACCGGGGAGCTGTTTTTT.

This clone came up a few times. The V and J genes are TRBV19 and TRBJ2-1; TRBD2 matches at 7 bases. The CDR3 is made up of 17 amino acids. With 4 bases clipped from V and 0 bases from J, the junction kept 9 bases outside the gene matches. From germline, CDR1 is LNHDA and CDR2 SQIVND (reference sequence). This chain's CDR3 is CASSRGGWGDSYNEQFF. DNA of the CDR3: TGTGCCAGTAGTAGGGGGGGTTGGGGGGACTCCTACAATGAGCAGTTCTTC.

The V gene is TRBV7-9, the J gene TRBJ2-5, with a weak D call TRBD2 (6 bases). The CDR3 runs 16 residues. Looked up from germline, CDR1 is SEHNR and CDR2 is FQNEAQ (reference sequence). V was clipped by 5 bases and J by 1 base, with 17 bases between them. The CDR3 DNA reads TGTGCCAGCAGCACGGTTGGTCACGGGGGCCAAGAGACCCAGTACTTC. It is translated as CASSTVGHGGQETQYF. Drawing the rest from reference TRBV7-9 and TRBJ2-5, the complete variable domain is DTGVSQNPRHKITKRGQNVTFRCDPISEHNRLYWYRQTLGQGPEFLTYFQNEAQLEKSRLLSDRFSAERPKGSFSTLEIQRTEQGDSAMYLCASSTVGHGGQETQYFGPGTRLLVL.

This clone was detected a few times. The V call is TRBV2, the J call TRBJ1-1, with 7 bases that match TRBD1. With 5 bases clipped from V and 6 bases from J, the junction kept 12 bases outside the gene matches. The CDR3 totals 15 residues. Germline loops: CDR1 SNHLY, CDR2 FYNNEI. The CDR3 protein is CASSPDRALGAEAFF. The CDR3 region has the DNA TGTGCCAGCAGTCCCGACAGGGCCCTAGGAGCTGAAGCTTTCTTT.

This clone showed up just a few times. The chain combines TRBV2 with TRBJ1-5; TRBD1 agrees at 9 bases. The CDR3 sequence is 19 residues long. V was pared by 3 bases and J by 1 base, with 13 bases of the junction left unmatched. Per germline, CDR1 SNHLY and CDR2 FYNNEI. The chain's CDR3 is CASSDLGQGLMSSNQPQHF. The DNA of the CDR3 is TGTGCCAGCAGTGATTTGGGACAGGGTCTCATGAGCAGCAATCAGCCCCAGCATTTT.

This chain connects TRBV5-1 to TRBJ1-1; the match to TRBD1 covers 7 bases. V was pared by 8 bases and J by 1 base, with 14 bases of the junction left unmatched. Germline V gives CDR1 SGHRS, CDR2 YFSETQ. The CDR3 consists of 16 residues. CDR3 DNA sequence: TGCGCCAGTGACCTGACCGGGACAGCTTCGAACACTGAAGCTTTCTTT. Translating it yields CASDLTGTASNTEAFF.

The chain joins TRBV5-7 to TRBJ2-3; tentatively, D is TRBD1 (6 bases). TRBV5-7 is annotated as an ORF whose role is uncertain. V lost 4 bases, J lost 1 base, and 13 bases lay in between. The CDR3 has 15 residues. The CDR3 bases are TGTGCCAGCAGCGTAGACAGGATGGGCACAGATACGCAGTATTTT. This codes for CASSVDRMGTDTQYF.

The V and J genes are TRBV2 and TRBJ1-2, with D possibly being TRBD1 (5 bases). The CDR3 loop spans 12 amino acids. Trimming pared 7 bases from V and 4 bases from J, leaving 10 bases between. Germline CDR1 reads SNHLY; CDR2 reads FYNNEI. CDR3 nucleotides: TGTGCCAGCACTTTGCAGGGCTATGGCTACACCTTC. This gives the protein CASTLQGYGYTF. Looking up the rest from reference TRBV2 and TRBJ1-2 gives the full variable domain: EPEVTQTPSHQVTQMGQEVILRCVPISNHLYFYWYRQILGQKVEFLVSFYNNEISEKSEIFDDQFSVERPDGSNFTLKIRSTKLEDSAMYFCASTLQGYGYTFGSGTRLTVV.